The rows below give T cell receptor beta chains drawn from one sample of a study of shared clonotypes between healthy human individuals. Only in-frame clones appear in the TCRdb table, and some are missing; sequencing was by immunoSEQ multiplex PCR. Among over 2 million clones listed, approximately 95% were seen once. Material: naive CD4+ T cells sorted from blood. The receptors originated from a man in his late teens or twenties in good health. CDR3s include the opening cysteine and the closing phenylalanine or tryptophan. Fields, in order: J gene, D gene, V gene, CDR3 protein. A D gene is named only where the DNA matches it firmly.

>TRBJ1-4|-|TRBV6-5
CASGQLWDGNEKLFF
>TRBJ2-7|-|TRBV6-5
CASRKGPLWEQYF
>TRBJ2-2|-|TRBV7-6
CASNPRGTGELFF
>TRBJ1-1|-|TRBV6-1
CASSDSQGLGTEAFF
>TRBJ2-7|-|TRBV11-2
CASSPQGYEQYF
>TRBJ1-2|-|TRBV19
CASREQGMGLNYGYTF
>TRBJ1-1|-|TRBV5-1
CASHTGQGVEAFF
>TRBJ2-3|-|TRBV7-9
CASSLGHLTDTQYF
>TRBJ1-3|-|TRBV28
CASSNTGTGNTIYF
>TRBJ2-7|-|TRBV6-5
CASSYVGGEQYF
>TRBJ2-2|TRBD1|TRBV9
CASSVDPGGRTGELFF
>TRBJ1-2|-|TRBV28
CAGSSNRDGYTF